This entry features one T cell receptor beta chain sequence. The data were taken from a study of blood T cell repertoires in COVID-19. Across the whole study: Sites in the United States, Italy and Spain provided acute and convalescent COVID-19 samples.

Libraries were prepared by immunoSEQ multiplex PCR; TCRdb keeps only in-frame clonotypes and omits some of them. The data hold roughly 150,000 clones, with roughly 90% observed a single time. This CDR3 is 14 amino acids long. J was trimmed by 4 bases and V by 4 bases; bases with no gene match: 2. CDR1 is SGHNT and CDR2 is YENEEA in the germline V gene. Material: peripheral blood. This clonotype was obtained from a man between 18 and 35 years old with COVID-19, enrolled during active disease. The chain couples TRBV11-3 to TRBJ2-3; TRBD1 aligns across 10 bases. The CDR3 nucleotides are TGTGCCAGCAGCTCCGGGACAGGGGCAGATACGCAGTATTTT. It yields the protein CASSSGTGADTQYF.